This TCR beta chain derives from a study of response to subunit inactivated influenza vaccine. The CDR3 totals 14 residues. V shed 6 bases and J shed 8 bases, with 20 bases lying between them. In germline, CDR1 is DFQATT, CDR2 SNEGSKA (reference sequence). Study-level results: After each seasonal influenza vaccination, few new T cells are recruited, the authors suggested.

A single record per CDR3 protein comes from TCRdb applying MiXCR to the RT-PCR reads. The table shows fewer than 600,000 distinct CDR3 sequences, with more than 7% occurring only once. This clonotype was seen a few times. Its matching antigen is unknown. The sample in question was PBMCs from blood, obtained less than 30 months after vaccination. The chain couples TRBV20-1 to TRBJ2-1, with unresolved D. This receptor was identified in a man between 50 and 69 years old who received an inactivated influenza vaccine. The CDR3 loop reads CSARRASLLDEQFF. The DNA for the CDR3 is TGCAGTGCCCGAAGAGCAAGTCTCTTGGATGAGCAGTTCTTC.